The text below deals with one T cell receptor (beta chain). Its antigen is not known. The CDR3 is 16 residues long. The ends lost 0 bases at V and 7 bases at J; junction bases unmatched: 9. Germline V CDR1 and CDR2: SGHDT, YYEEEE. TCRdb itself ran the 5' RACE reads through MiXCR, one entry per CDR3 protein. The repertoire holds approximately 31,000 distinct CDR3 sequences, with less than 40% as singletons. The data are from a study of CD8 T cells in ankylosing spondylitis. Overall study findings and caveats: Reported data indicate significant enrichment of disease-linked clones within matched ankylosing spondylitis synovial fluid. Researchers report that disease-linked clones proved CD8+ and relatively rare in peripheral blood.

The chain uses TRBV5-6 and TRBJ2-1; 8 bases are a match to TRBD2. This clonotype was sampled from a male donor with ankylosing spondylitis. The specimen was synovial fluid, either unsorted or a sorted T cell fraction (not recorded which). CDR3 protein: CASSLAVVAGRNEQFF. The CDR3 DNA reads as TGTGCCAGCAGCTTGGCCGTGGTAGCGGGAAGGAATGAGCAGTTCTTC.